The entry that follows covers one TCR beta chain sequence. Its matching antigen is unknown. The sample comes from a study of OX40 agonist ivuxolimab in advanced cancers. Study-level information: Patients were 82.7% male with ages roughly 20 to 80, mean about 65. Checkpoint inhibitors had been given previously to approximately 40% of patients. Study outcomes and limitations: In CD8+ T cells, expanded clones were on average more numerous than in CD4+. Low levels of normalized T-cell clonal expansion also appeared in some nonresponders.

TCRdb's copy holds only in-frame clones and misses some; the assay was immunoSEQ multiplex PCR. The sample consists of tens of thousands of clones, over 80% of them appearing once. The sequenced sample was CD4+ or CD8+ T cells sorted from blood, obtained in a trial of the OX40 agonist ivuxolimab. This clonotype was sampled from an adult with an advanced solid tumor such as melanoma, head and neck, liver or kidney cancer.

CDR3 protein: CARALVTSGYEQYF. The DNA of the CDR3 is TGTGCCAGGGCCCTGGTGACTAGCGGCTACGAGCAGTACTTC. The chain has TRBV27 and TRBJ2-7; 9 bases fit TRBD2. The CDR3 loop spans 14 amino acids. V gave up 9 bases and J gave up 3 bases; unmatched junction bases: 9. The germline gives CDR1 MNHEY, CDR2 SMNVEV (reference sequence).